The 18 T cell receptor beta chains below were found in one sample sequenced in a study of regulatory T cells in long-lasting Graves disease. Time point in this sample: persistent/refractory GD, antithyroid drugs over 5 years with positive TRAb. Making the TCR library involved RNA that had been extracted from PBMCs. For TCR beta, libraries came from iRepertoire HTBI primers and Arm-PCR of CDR3 regions. TCRdb passed the multiplex PCR reads through MiXCR, listing each CDR3 protein once. The profile shows 420,000 or so distinct CDR3 sequences, less than 25% of them singletons. This specimen consisted of peripheral blood mononuclear cells (PBMCs), obtained when the disease was refractory, from a patient treated with antithyroid drugs. The receptors come from a female donor with Graves disease.

This clonotype was counted ten times or more. The gene calls are TRBV11-1 and TRBJ2-5; tentative D call: TRBD2 (6 bases). From germline, CDR1 is SGHAT and CDR2 FQDESV (reference sequence). This CDR3 has 14 amino acids. The V end was cut by 5 bases, the J end by 1 base, with 11 bases between. This chain's CDR3 is CASSITTSQETQYF. CDR3 nucleotides: TGTGCCAGCAGCATTACGACTAGCCAAGAGACCCAGTACTTC.

This clonotype was counted at least ten times. The chain has TRBV28 and TRBJ2-7, with D maybe TRBD1 (6 bases). CDR1 is MDHEN, CDR2 SYDVKM, per germline. Trimming pared 5 bases from V and 6 bases from J, leaving 20 bases between. This CDR3 is 15 amino acids long. CDR3 coding DNA: TGTGCCAGCAGTAAACGGGACACGGGATCCAGCGAGCAGTACTTC. Its protein product is CASSKRDTGSSEQYF. The complete variable domain, with remaining parts taken from reference TRBV28 and TRBJ2-7, reads DVKVTQSSRYLVKRTGEKVFLECVQDMDHENMFWYRQDPGLGLRLIYFSYDVKMKEKGDIPEGYSVSREKKERFSLILESASTNQTSMYLCASSKRDTGSSEQYFGPGTRLTVT.

This chain uses TRBV20-1 with TRBJ2-5; 9 positions match TRBD2. V shed 2 bases, J shed 1 base, and the junction held 5 bases outside the gene matches. The CDR3 is made up of 15 amino acids. Germline V gene lookup returns CDR1 DFQATT and CDR2 SNEGSKA (reference sequence). Here the CDR3 reads CSARPSGKPQETQYF. DNA for the CDR3: TGCAGTGCTAGACCTAGCGGGAAGCCCCAAGAGACCCAGTACTTC.

This clonotype was observed a handful of times. This chain links TRBV2 with TRBJ1-3, with D perhaps TRBD1 (5 bases). The CDR3 runs to 14 residues. Between the trimmed V and J ends, which lost 8 bases and 0 bases, there was a span of 11 bases. The germline gives CDR1 SNHLY, CDR2 FYNNEI. The CDR3 nucleotides are TGTGCCAGCGGCACGGGGCTCTCTGGAAACACCATATATTTT. It translates to CASGTGLSGNTIYF.

The sample holds a few counts of this clonotype. CDR3 in amino acids: CASSFIGGNSPLHF. For the CDR3, the DNA is TGTGCCAGCAGCTTCATCGGGGGTAATTCACCCCTCCACTTT. The J gene is TRBJ1-6, the V gene TRBV7-9; maybe TRBD1 (5 bases). Trimming removed 3 bases from V and 6 bases from J, with 9 bases in between. The germline V gene has CDR1 SEHNR and CDR2 FQNEAQ (reference sequence). The CDR3 covers 14 residues.

In its sample, this clonotype was seen once. CDR3 amino acids: CASSPHGSGKAYEQYF. DNA for the CDR3: TGTGCCAGCAGTCCCCATGGGAGCGGGAAAGCCTACGAGCAGTACTTC. The chain couples TRBV28 to TRBJ2-7; TRBD2 matches at 7 bases. CDR1 and CDR2 from the germline V gene are MDHEN and SYDVKM. This CDR3 comprises 16 residues. V lost 5 bases to trimming and J lost 2 bases; unmatched junction nucleotides: 12.

This clonotype has a count of ten or more. The V call is TRBV2, the J call TRBJ2-7, with TRBD1 as a possible D gene (6 bases). V gave up 7 bases and J gave up 3 bases, with 13 bases separating them. The germline V gene has CDR1 SNHLY and CDR2 FYNNEI. CDR3 length: 13 amino acids. The CDR3 reads CASTSDRIYEQYF. The CDR3 DNA is TGTGCCAGCACCTCGGACAGAATCTACGAGCAGTACTTC.

V and J are TRBV5-1 and TRBJ1-2; D unclear. V lost 2 bases and J 5 bases, leaving 13 bases between the germline ends. The germline gives CDR1 SGHRS, CDR2 YFSETQ. The CDR3 loop spans 14 amino acids. CDR3 amino acids: CASSFDGLRYGYTF. In DNA form, the CDR3 reads TGCGCCAGCAGCTTTGACGGGTTACGGTATGGCTACACCTTC.

Ten or more counts support this clonotype. This sequence joins TRBV28 and TRBJ2-2, with TRBD2 matching 13 bases. V lost 3 bases, J lost 6 bases, and 13 bases stayed unmatched. CDR3 size: 19 residues. Per germline, CDR1 MDHEN and CDR2 SYDVKM. The DNA of the CDR3 is TGTGCCAGCAGTTTCCTATGGACTAGCGGGAGTTGGTTGGCCGGGGAGCTGTTTTTT. It encodes CASSFLWTSGSWLAGELFF.

The sample holds many counts of this clonotype. A read error may account for a junction end that differs from germline. The V gene is TRBV10-1, the J gene TRBJ1-1, with TRBD1 as a possible D gene (6 bases). The germline V gene has CDR1 WNHNN and CDR2 SYGVQD (reference sequence). The CDR3 totals 11 residues. CDR3 in DNA: TGTGCCAGCAGCTTGGACAGTGAAGCTTTCTTT. It specifies CASSLDSEAFF.

The chain employs TRBV29-1 and TRBJ1-3; D is undetermined. Germline-derived CDR1 and CDR2 are SQVTM and ANQGSEA. This CDR3 is built from 14 residues. V was shortened by 2 bases and J by 0 bases, with 8 bases between the two germline ends. The chain's CDR3 is CSVESQLSGNTIYF. CDR3 nucleotide sequence: TGCAGCGTTGAATCGCAGCTCTCTGGAAACACCATATATTTT.

Only a few counts were recorded for this clonotype. The chain combines TRBV28 with TRBJ2-2, with a weak D call TRBD1 (5 bases). CDR1 MDHEN and CDR2 SYDVKM come from the germline V gene. V dropped 0 bases and J dropped 1 base, with 9 bases sitting between them. The CDR3 extends over 16 amino acids. The CDR3 nucleotides read TGTGCCAGCAGTTTATGGACAGCCGGGAACACCGGGGAGCTGTTTTTT. Translating it yields CASSLWTAGNTGELFF.

In this sample, this clonotype turned up a few times. Here the CDR3 DNA reads TGTGCCAGCAGTATGTTACAGAATTGGGACACTGAAGCTTTCTTT. Translation: CASSMLQNWDTEAFF. J is TRBJ1-1 and V is TRBV27, with D unclear. This CDR3 is 15 amino acids long. Germline CDR1 MNHEY, CDR2 SMNVEV (reference sequence). Trimming removed 5 bases at V and 3 bases at J, with 16 bases between.

This clonotype was seen many times. The rearrangement uses TRBV6-2 or TRBV6-3 and TRBJ1-4, with D possibly matching TRBD1 (6 bases). This CDR3 spans 14 amino acids. Germline V gene data show CDR1 as MNHEY and CDR2 as SVGEGT. V lost 5 bases, J lost 4 bases, and 11 bases lay in between. Here the CDR3 DNA reads TGTGCCAGCAGTGTCGACAGGAATAATGAAAAACTGTTTTTT. This gives the protein CASSVDRNNEKLFF.

This clonotype was found a few times. V gene TRBV7-9 combines with J gene TRBJ1-1; no clear D. The V gene's germline CDR1 is SEHNR and CDR2 FQNEAQ (reference sequence). CDR3 length equals 14 residues. With 3 bases removed from V and 1 base from J, the gap between germline ends came to 9 bases. The CDR3: CASSFQFQNTEAFF. The CDR3, as DNA: TGTGCCAGCAGCTTCCAGTTCCAGAACACTGAAGCTTTCTTT.

This clonotype occurred many times. This sequence joins TRBV7-2 and TRBJ1-5; a possible D gene is TRBD1 (5 bases). CDR3 length: 17 amino acids. Germline CDR1 SGHTA, CDR2 FQGNSA. The V end lost 7 bases, the J end lost 0 bases, and 19 bases lay between the germline ends. CDR3 in DNA: TGTGCCAGCATCCACAACGGGGCTAGGGATAGCAATCAGCCCCAGCATTTT. This encodes CASIHNGARDSNQPQHF.

The chain carries TRBV29-1 and TRBJ1-4; 8 bases agree with TRBD1. V lost 4 bases, J lost 4 bases, and 5 bases stayed unmatched. Germline CDR1 is SQVTM and CDR2 is ANQGSEA. The CDR3 extends over 14 amino acids. The CDR3 nucleotides read TGCAGCGTTGCTGGGACAGGCTTTAATGAAAAACTGTTTTTT. Protein: CSVAGTGFNEKLFF.

At least ten counts were recorded for this clonotype. This chain joins TRBV20-1 and TRBJ1-2; D is unclear. Per germline, CDR1 DFQATT and CDR2 SNEGSKA (reference sequence). The ends were cut back, 0 bases at V and 8 bases at J, with 13 bases in the middle. The CDR3 has 13 amino acids. In DNA form, the CDR3 reads TGCAGTGCTAGAGACCAGCCCACAGAGGGCTACACCTTC. Translating it yields CSARDQPTEGYTF.